This section outlines one T cell receptor beta chain sequence together with its context. Its specificity is not known. Time point here: cycle 4 day 1 (C4D1), after more than five weeks of nivolumab. Every patient relapsed after autologous stem cell transplantation, and brentuximab vedotin exposure varied. The CDR3 extends over 18 amino acids. Germline values: CDR1 MDHEN, CDR2 SYDVKM. Trimming removed 3 bases at V and 0 bases at J, with 18 bases between. The data originate from a study of PD-1 blockade in classical Hodgkin lymphoma. At the level of the study: The patients were dosed with nivolumab 3 mg/kg, infused intravenously every 2 weeks.

The study's findings and limits: TCR diversity in CD4+, not CD8+, cells rose significantly by C4D1. Still unresolved is the cause of the repertoire differences, which may be disease activity or prior therapy. When set against healthy donors, newly diagnosed patients were reported to show lower baseline TCR diversity.

Method: immunoSEQ multiplex PCR; TCRdb's copy keeps in-frame clones and lacks some. The sample has under 130,000 clones, roughly nine tenths seen once. This TCR was sampled from a human donor with classical Hodgkin lymphoma. Here the sequenced sample was peripheral blood mononuclear cells (PBMCs), taken before the fourth cycle of nivolumab. The chain carries TRBV28 and TRBJ1-5; tentative D call: TRBD1 (6 bases). The CDR3: CASSFLAYRGYSNQPQHF. As DNA, the CDR3 is TGTGCCAGCAGTTTTTTGGCCTATAGGGGGTATAGCAATCAGCCCCAGCATTTT.